These T cell receptor beta chains were read from a single sample in a study of blood T cell repertoires in COVID-19. Here immunoSEQ multiplex PCR was the method, and the copy in TCRdb shows in-frame clones only, minus some. The sample lists some 66,000 clones; around nine tenths were seen once. What was sequenced was peripheral blood. The receptors were gathered from an older woman with acute or convalescent COVID-19. The CDR3 runs from the conserved cysteine through the conserved F or W. Each record gives: V gene, J gene, CDR3 protein.

TRBV5-1	TRBJ1-2	CASSSGKEYGYTF
TRBV29-1	TRBJ1-5	CSVGDRDNQPQHF
TRBV6-2/TRBV6-3	TRBJ2-3	CASSPTIAGGPGDTQYF
TRBV5-4	TRBJ2-3	CASSLDPSEDTQYF
TRBV7-9	TRBJ1-2	CASSLVSGKSSYGYTF
TRBV7-6	TRBJ2-3	CASSLGVGWGADTQYF
TRBV6-6	TRBJ1-4	CASSQDRGSEKLFF
TRBV5-1	TRBJ2-3	CASRGGLAGDPTDTQYF
TRBV6-5	TRBJ2-2	CASSIARPGELFF
TRBV7-2	TRBJ2-3	CASSVAGAWTDTQYF
TRBV29-1	TRBJ2-5	CSVGQGSETQYF
TRBV5-4	TRBJ2-3	CASSSAGAFTDTQYF
TRBV10-3	TRBJ2-1	CATFLDRGNEQFF
TRBV15	TRBJ1-6	CATSRDNRGRSPLHF
TRBV5-1	TRBJ1-1	CASSLVWRSVRNTEAFF
TRBV4-2	TRBJ2-1	CASSQGTSGDNEQFF
TRBV24-1	TRBJ2-1	CATSDSGPSSYNEQFF
TRBV10-3	TRBJ2-1	CAISDTTGEQFF
TRBV6-5	TRBJ1-2	CASSLGGGATYGYTF
TRBV4-1	TRBJ2-5	CASSQDPTGKTQYF
TRBV2	TRBJ2-2	CASGRTGAGELFF
TRBV5-1	TRBJ2-2	CASSLRQGGSTGELFF
TRBV6-5	TRBJ1-1	CASRGTGGVGSEAFF
TRBV7-8	TRBJ1-2	CASSLGQGATYGYTF
TRBV10-2	TRBJ1-3	CASRGSGNTIYF
TRBV11-2	TRBJ2-3	CASSFRQGANTDTQYF
TRBV10-3	TRBJ1-3	CAISRDSRTGNTIYF
TRBV5-1	TRBJ1-1	CASSFRGPTEAFF
TRBV28	TRBJ1-6	CASSLITGNSPLHF
TRBV7-9	TRBJ1-1	CASSLVGGLGTEAFF
TRBV9	TRBJ2-3	CASSLTSGRTDTQYF
TRBV5-1	TRBJ2-5	CASSLGGTSGGARETQYF
TRBV3-1/TRBV3-2	TRBJ1-1	CASSRQGNTEAFF
TRBV12-3/TRBV12-4	TRBJ1-2	CASSSPGSYGYTF
TRBV5-1	TRBJ2-3	CASSARDNTDTQYF
TRBV7-2	TRBJ1-5	CASSWDSSNQPQHF
TRBV5-1	TRBJ1-2	CASSQDRGFGYTF